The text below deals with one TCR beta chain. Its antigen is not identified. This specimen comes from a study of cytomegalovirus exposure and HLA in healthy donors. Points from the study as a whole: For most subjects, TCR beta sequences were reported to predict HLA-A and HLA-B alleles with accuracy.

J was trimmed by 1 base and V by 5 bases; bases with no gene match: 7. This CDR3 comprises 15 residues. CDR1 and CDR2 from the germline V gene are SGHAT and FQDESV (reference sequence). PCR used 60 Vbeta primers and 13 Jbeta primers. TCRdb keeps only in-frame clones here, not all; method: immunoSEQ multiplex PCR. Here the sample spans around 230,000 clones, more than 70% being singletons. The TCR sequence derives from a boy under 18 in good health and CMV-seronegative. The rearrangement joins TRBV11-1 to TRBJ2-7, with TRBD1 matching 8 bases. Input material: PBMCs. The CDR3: CASSDRDRLSYEQYF. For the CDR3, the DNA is TGTGCCAGCAGCGACCGGGACAGGCTATCCTACGAGCAGTACTTC.